The clone carrying this T cell receptor beta chain was seen at least ten times. The data originate from a study of neurological immune-mediated disorders. TCRdb re-analysed the 5' RACE reads in MiXCR, keeping a single row per CDR3 protein. Among 50,000 to 70,000 distinct CDR3 sequences listed, 3.4% were seen once. The CDR3 runs 14 residues. Germline loops: CDR1 GTSNPN, CDR2 SVGIG (reference sequence). With V trimmed by 8 bases and J by 9 bases, 13 bases remained unmatched. Sequencing was performed on PBMCs. This clonotype was obtained from a man between 35 and 55 years old with multiple sclerosis. The V gene is TRBV30, the J gene TRBJ2-1; TRBD2 matches at 10 bases. The CDR3 nucleotides read TGTGCCCAGTCTTTAGGGACTAGCGAAAGTGAGCAGTTCTTC. As protein: CAQSLGTSESEQFF.